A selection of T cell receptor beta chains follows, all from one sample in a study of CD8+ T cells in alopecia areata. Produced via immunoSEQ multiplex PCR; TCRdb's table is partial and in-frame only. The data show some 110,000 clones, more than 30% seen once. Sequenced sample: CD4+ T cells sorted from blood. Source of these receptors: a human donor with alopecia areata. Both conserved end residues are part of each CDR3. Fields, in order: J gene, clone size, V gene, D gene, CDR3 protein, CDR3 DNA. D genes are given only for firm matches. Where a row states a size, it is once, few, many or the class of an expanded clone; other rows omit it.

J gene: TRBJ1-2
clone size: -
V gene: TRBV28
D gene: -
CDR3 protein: CASSLSGVGYTF
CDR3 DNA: TGTGCCAGCAGTCTCTCGGGGGTTGGCTACACCTTC

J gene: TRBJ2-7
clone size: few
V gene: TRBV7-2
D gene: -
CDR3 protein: CASSLDFSSSYEQYF
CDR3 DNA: TGTGCCAGCAGCCTGGACTTTTCCAGCTCCTACGAGCAGTACTTC

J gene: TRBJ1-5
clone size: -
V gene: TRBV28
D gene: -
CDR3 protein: CASSTGQPNQPQHF
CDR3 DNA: TGTGCCAGCAGTACTGGACAGCCGAATCAGCCCCAGCATTTT

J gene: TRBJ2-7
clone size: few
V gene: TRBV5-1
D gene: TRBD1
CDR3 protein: CASSWGTGEGNEQYF
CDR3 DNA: TGCGCCAGCAGCTGGGGGACAGGGGAAGGGAACGAGCAGTACTTC

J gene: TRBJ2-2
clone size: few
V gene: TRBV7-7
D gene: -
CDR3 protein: CASSLGPGSGELFF
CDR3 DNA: TGTGCCAGCAGCTTAGGTCCGGGCAGCGGGGAGCTGTTTTTT

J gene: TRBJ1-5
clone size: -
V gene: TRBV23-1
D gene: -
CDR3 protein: CASSQYSIVGQPQHF
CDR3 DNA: TGCGCCAGCAGTCAATACAGCATCGTGGGTCAGCCCCAGCATTTT

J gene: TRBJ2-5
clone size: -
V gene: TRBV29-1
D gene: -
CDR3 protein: CSVRRGGIEFPETQYF
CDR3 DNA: TGCAGCGTTCGAAGGGGGGGTATAGAGTTCCCGGAGACCCAGTACTTC

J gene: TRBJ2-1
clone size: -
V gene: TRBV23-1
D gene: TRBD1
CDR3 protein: CASSQPDRGHSYNEQFF
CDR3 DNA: TGCGCCAGCAGTCAACCCGACAGGGGGCACTCGTACAATGAGCAGTTCTTC

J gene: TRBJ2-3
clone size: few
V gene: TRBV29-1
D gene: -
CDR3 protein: CSAKWRATDTQYF
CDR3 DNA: TGCAGCGCCAAGTGGAGGGCCACAGATACGCAGTATTTT

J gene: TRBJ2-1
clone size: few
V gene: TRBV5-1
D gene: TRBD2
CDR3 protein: CASSQGLAGVVANEQFF
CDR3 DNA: TGCGCCAGCAGCCAGGGACTAGCGGGAGTGGTAGCAAATGAGCAGTTCTTC

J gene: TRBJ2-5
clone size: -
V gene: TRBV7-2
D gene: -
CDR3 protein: CASSRQQGHETQYF
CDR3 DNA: TGTGCCAGCAGCCGTCAACAGGGACACGAGACCCAGTACTTC

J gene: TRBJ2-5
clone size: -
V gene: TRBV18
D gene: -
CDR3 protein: CASSPAGASETQYF
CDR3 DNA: TGTGCCAGCTCACCTGCCGGGGCCTCGGAGACCCAGTACTTC

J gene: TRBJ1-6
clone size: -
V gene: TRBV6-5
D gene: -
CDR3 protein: CASSGAADNSPLHF
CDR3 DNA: TGTGCCAGCAGTGGGGCAGCCGATAATTCACCCCTCCACTTT

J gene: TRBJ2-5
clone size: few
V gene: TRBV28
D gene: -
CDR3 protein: CASSLTGNIQETQYF
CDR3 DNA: TGTGCCAGCAGTTTAACAGGGAACATCCAAGAGACCCAGTACTTC

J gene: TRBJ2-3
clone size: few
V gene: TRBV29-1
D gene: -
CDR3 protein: CSVEGDRFTDTQYF
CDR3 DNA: TGCAGCGTGGAAGGGGACCGTTTCACAGATACGCAGTATTTT

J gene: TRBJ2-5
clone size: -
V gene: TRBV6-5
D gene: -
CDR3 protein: CASRRGQETQYF
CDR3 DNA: TGTGCCAGCAGACGGGGCCAAGAGACCCAGTACTTC